The T cell receptor beta chain described here comes from a study of blood T cell repertoires in COVID-19 (TCRdb year 2020). With regard to the full study: Samples from collaborators originated in the United States, Italy and Spain and spanned both the acute and convalescent phases of COVID-19. The prospective study material was composed of cDNA or gDNA derived from T cells, B-cell-depleted T cells, or PBMCs. Deeply sampled blood TCRbeta repertoires from subjects exposed to, actively infected with, or recovered from COVID-19 were included in the dataset. A freely available public database, intended as a resource for researchers studying the immune response to SARS-CoV-2, is where the repertoires were released. The samples were drawn from the first 160 participants of the ongoing ImmuneRACE study and from more than 1,000 subjects provided by 6 global collaborators. Nearly every sample came with metadata listing a de-identified subject ID, COVID-19 status, age in years and sex. Where HLA class I and class II types were available, the types were taken from metadata supplied by the sample provider, not from assay-based typing.

There are 17 amino acids in the CDR3, from cysteine to phenylalanine inclusive. The entry retains the CDR3 DNA only, 51 bases that are in frame from base 1. V has 0 bases trimmed and J has 8 bases trimmed; junction bases matching no gene number 12. From a lookup of the germline V gene (reference sequence), CDR1 and CDR2 are MNHEY and SMNVEV. Each collaborating institution followed its own protocols to collect whole blood in K2EDTA tubes. For TCRbeta analysis, collaborators shipped samples in one of three forms: frozen whole blood, isolated PBMCs, or DNA extracted from either of those sample types. TCRbeta CDR3 regions were amplified from genomic DNA using the immunoSEQ Assay, a bias-controlled multiplex PCR. Under the source paper's analysis protocol: The number of nucleated cells in each sample was estimated from the amplification of reference gene primers within the assay. To quantify the absolute abundance of each unique TCRbeta CDR3 rearrangement, sequence reads were collapsed and filtered. For each sample, productive Simpson clonality was calculated as the square root of Simpson's diversity index over productive rearrangements. In its TCRdb copy, this immuneACCESS table keeps in-frame sequences only and misses some clones. Where compared with another copy, unresolved V genes explain less than half of these, and the others have no known cause. V and J calls and clone size are given by that table; D and trimming were obtained from the DNA. The sample contains approximately 80,000 clones, 88% of them found a single time. The top ten clones comprise over 8.5% of the sample.

On the study overall, not on this receptor specifically: The quantity of clinical and demographic metadata differed by source and by participant and was supplied without curation.

This clone was detected once. Its antigen is still unknown. Base quality data are lacking; no much larger clone is found one base away. The TCR originated in a human donor in a cohort sampled during active COVID-19. The chain employs TRBV27 and TRBJ2-1; TRBD2 aligns with 8 central bases. The specimen was peripheral blood. In nucleotides, the sequence is TGTGCCAGCAGTTTATCGATTACGGGGGGGGTCGAGCATGAGCAGTTCTTC. This is translated as CASSLSITGGVEHEQFF.